This record looks at one TCR beta chain sequence and its context. The data stem from a study of T cells in tuberculosis. Study-level background: The T cells targeted glucose monomycolate, a mycobacterial lipid, via CD1B. Study findings and constraints: T cells binding CD1B-GMM tetramer weakly possibly escaped the sort.

No alpha-beta pairing information exists for these sequences. Some clones are missing from TCRdb's copy, which holds only in-frame ones; the method was immunoSEQ multiplex PCR. The sample consists of approximately 59,000 clones, approximately 86% of them appearing once. Sorting used thawed, overnight-rested PBMC stained with anti-CD3, a viability dye and GMM-loaded CD1B tetramer. CD1B tetramers were loaded with Rhodococcus equi-derived C32 glucose monomycolate. Approximately 100,000 tetramer-negative cells were sorted from each donor. J gave up 4 bases and V 6 bases, and 8 bases lay outside the gene matches. CDR3 size: 14 residues. Germline lookup yields CDR1 SGHTA and CDR2 FQGNSA.

The sequencing sample was made of CD1b-GMM tetramer-negative cells sorted from PBMCs. The V call is TRBV7-2, the J call TRBJ1-2; 7 bases agree with TRBD1. This TCR derives from an adult woman with latent tuberculosis. The CDR3 DNA reads as TGTGCCAGCAGATCAACCGGGACAGTCTATGGCTACACCTTC. Translated, it gives CASRSTGTVYGYTF.